What follows are 13 T cell receptor beta chains derived from one specimen sequenced in a study of T cell changes during pregnancy in multiple sclerosis. Here immunoSEQ multiplex PCR was the method, and the copy in TCRdb shows in-frame clones only, minus some. The table includes roughly 20,000 clones, about 89% detected once. Here the sequenced sample was CD8+ T cells from peripheral blood mononuclear cells, taken in the third trimester of pregnancy. These receptors were obtained from a female donor in good health, enrolled as a control in a pregnancy study.

The V and J genes are TRBV19 and TRBJ1-2; D uncertain. V lost 0 bases, J lost 6 bases, and 11 bases lay in between. The CDR3 extends over 14 amino acids. CDR1 and CDR2 (germline): LNHDA, SQIVND (reference sequence). This CDR3 reads CASSIDLESDGYTF. The CDR3 nucleotides are TGTGCCAGTAGTATAGATCTGGAGTCGGATGGCTACACCTTC.

This chain connects TRBV27 to TRBJ2-5; 10 nucleotides match TRBD1. Trimming at V came to 4 bases and at J to 4 bases, leaving 6 bases not matched to a gene. Germline lookup yields CDR1 MNHEY and CDR2 SMNVEV (reference sequence). The CDR3 runs to 15 residues. CDR3 in amino acids: CASSSPRDRGETQYF. CDR3 nucleotides: TGTGCCAGCAGTTCTCCCCGGGACAGGGGAGAGACCCAGTACTTC.

This clone was found a few times. This sequence joins TRBV5-6 and TRBJ2-3, with 9 bases fitting TRBD1. V lost 3 bases, J lost 6 bases, and 2 bases stayed unmatched. The CDR3 is 13 residues long. CDR1 and CDR2 from the germline V gene are SGHDT and YYEEEE. The CDR3 DNA reads TGTGCCAGCAGCTGGGACAGGGTTGATACGCAGTATTTT. Translation: CASSWDRVDTQYF.

The CDR3 region has the DNA TGTGCCAGCCACCGACAGGGGGCGAGTGGAAACACCATATATTTT. Translated: CASHRQGASGNTIYF. The chain combines TRBV28 with TRBJ1-3; TRBD1 agrees at 10 bases. CDR1 is MDHEN and CDR2 is SYDVKM in the germline V gene. CDR3 length: 15 amino acids. Losses at the gene ends were 8 bases for V and 3 bases for J; bases not matched to a gene: 7. Using reference TRBV28 and TRBJ1-3 for the parts outside the CDR3, the full variable domain is DVKVTQSSRYLVKRTGEKVFLECVQDMDHENMFWYRQDPGLGLRLIYFSYDVKMKEKGDIPEGYSVSREKKERFSLILESASTNQTSMYLCASHRQGASGNTIYFGEGSWLTVV.

The gene calls are TRBV27 and TRBJ2-2, with D unclear. Germline V gene lookup returns CDR1 MNHEY and CDR2 SMNVEV (reference sequence). Trimming cost V 5 bases and J 6 bases, with 10 bases left between them. CDR3 size: 13 residues. DNA for the CDR3: TGTGCCAGCAGTCCCCGGGTTGCCGGGGAGCTGTTTTTT. It encodes CASSPRVAGELFF.

V is TRBV19 and J is TRBJ2-7; D remains ambiguous. Trimming left V 6 bases short and J 2 bases short, with 11 bases between. This CDR3 has 13 amino acids. Germline CDR1 is LNHDA and CDR2 is SQIVND (reference sequence). CDR3 in DNA: TGTGCCAGTAGGTATGGGCCTACCTACGAGCAGTACTTC. This gives the protein CASRYGPTYEQYF.

This chain links TRBV4-1 with TRBJ2-2; 10 nucleotides agree with TRBD2. CDR1 is MGHRA and CDR2 is YSYEKL in the germline V gene. The junction had 12 bases not matched to a gene; V was cut back by 2 bases and J by 0 bases. The CDR3 is made up of 20 amino acids. Here the CDR3 DNA reads TGCGCCAGCAGCCAAACGGTCGCTCTAACTAGCGGGACGAACACCGGGGAGCTGTTTTTT. This translates into CASSQTVALTSGTNTGELFF.

The rearrangement joins TRBV5-1 to TRBJ2-7, with D possibly TRBD2 on 5 matching bases. V dropped 0 bases and J dropped 3 bases, with 10 bases sitting between them. The CDR3 has 14 amino acids. Per germline, CDR1 SGHRS and CDR2 YFSETQ. The CDR3 here is CASSLAVGDYEQYF. In DNA form, the CDR3 reads TGCGCCAGCAGCTTGGCGGTCGGGGACTACGAGCAGTACTTC.

The chain employs TRBV7-9 and TRBJ2-3; D is perhaps TRBD1 (5 bases). V was shortened by 4 bases and J by 2 bases, with 7 bases between the two germline ends. Germline V gene data show CDR1 as SEHNR and CDR2 as FQNEAQ (reference sequence). This CDR3 has 13 residues. DNA for the CDR3: TGTGCCAGCAGCTACAGGATCACAGATACGCAGTATTTT. Its protein product is CASSYRITDTQYF.

The chain recombines TRBV15 with TRBJ2-3; 9 bases are a match to TRBD1. Per the germline V gene, CDR1 is LNHNV and CDR2 is YYDKDF (reference sequence). The CDR3 has 15 amino acids. Losses at the gene ends were 3 bases for V and 5 bases for J; bases not matched to a gene: 6. The CDR3 sequence is CATSRGGQGKDTQYF. For the CDR3, the DNA is TGTGCCACCAGCAGGGGTGGACAGGGGAAAGATACGCAGTATTTT.

A remark on this clone: The junction does not match germline at one end; this may be a read error. This chain uses TRBV9 with TRBJ2-1, with D unresolved. This CDR3 region has 15 residues. From germline, CDR1 is SGDLS and CDR2 YYNGEE. The CDR3 DNA reads TGTGCCAGCAGTGTAGACTTCCCCTCCTACAATGAGCAGTTCTTC. This codes for CASSVDFPSYNEQFF.

This chain connects TRBV2 to TRBJ1-2; maybe TRBD1 (6 bases). The CDR3 has 15 residues. From germline, CDR1 is SNHLY and CDR2 FYNNEI. V lost 2 bases to trimming and J lost 3 bases, with 13 bases between them. DNA of the CDR3: TGTGCCAGCAGTGAAAGGGGGAACAGGGACTATGGCTACACCTTC. Its protein is CASSERGNRDYGYTF.

The chain carries TRBV7-9 and TRBJ2-5; D is uncertain. V was shortened by 8 bases and J by 2 bases, with 9 bases between the two germline ends. The germline V gene encodes CDR1 SEHNR and CDR2 FQNEAQ (reference sequence). The CDR3 is made up of 12 amino acids. CDR3 nucleotides: TGTGCCAGCTCCAGACAACAAGAGACCCAGTACTTC. Amino acids: CASSRQQETQYF.